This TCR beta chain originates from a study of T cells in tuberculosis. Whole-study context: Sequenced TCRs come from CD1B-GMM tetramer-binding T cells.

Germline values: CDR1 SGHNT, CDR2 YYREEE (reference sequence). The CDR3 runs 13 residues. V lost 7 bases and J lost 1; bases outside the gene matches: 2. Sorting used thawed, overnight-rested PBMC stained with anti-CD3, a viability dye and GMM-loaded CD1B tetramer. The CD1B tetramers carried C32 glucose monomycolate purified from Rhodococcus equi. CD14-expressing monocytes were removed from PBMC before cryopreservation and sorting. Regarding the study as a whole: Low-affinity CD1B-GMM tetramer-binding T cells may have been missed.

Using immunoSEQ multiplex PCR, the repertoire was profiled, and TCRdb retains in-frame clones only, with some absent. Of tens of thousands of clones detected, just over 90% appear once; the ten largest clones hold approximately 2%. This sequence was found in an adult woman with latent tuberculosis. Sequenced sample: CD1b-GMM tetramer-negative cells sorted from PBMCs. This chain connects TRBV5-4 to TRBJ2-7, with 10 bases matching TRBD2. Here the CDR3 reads CASERGGSYEQYF. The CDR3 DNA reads TGTGCCAGCGAGCGGGGGGGATCCTACGAGCAGTACTTC.